This is a list of T cell receptor beta chains from one sample in a study of response to subunit inactivated influenza vaccine. TCRdb re-derived calls from the RT-PCR reads in MiXCR, one entry per CDR3 protein. The profile shows about 700,000 distinct CDR3 sequences, less than 20% of them singletons. Sequencing was performed on PBMCs from blood, taken about 12 days after vaccination. Receptor source: a middle-aged man who received an inactivated influenza vaccine. The CDR3 runs from the conserved cysteine through the conserved F or W. The D gene is left open where the match is weak. Expanded clones get a size class; other rows say once, few or many, or leave the size out.

V	J	D	size	DNA	CDR3
TRBV10-3	TRBJ2-2	TRBD2	-	TGTGCCATCAGTGAATATGTGGCTAGCGGGAACACCGGGGAGCTGTTTTTT	CAISEYVASGNTGELFF
TRBV10-3	TRBJ2-5	TRBD2	-	TGTGCCATCAGTGACCGGGGACTAGTTAGCGGGACCCAGTACTTC	CAISDRGLVSGTQYF
TRBV10-1	TRBJ2-1	-	many	TGCGCCAGCAGTGAATTCCAGGGCTCCTACAATGAGCAGTTCTTC	CASSEFQGSYNEQFF
TRBV3-1	TRBJ2-5	-	-	TGTGCCAGCAGTAGGCTGACGGGGGAGACCCAGTACTTC	CASSRLTGETQYF
TRBV2	TRBJ1-5	TRBD1	few	TGTGCCAGCAAGGTGTCAGGGGGCGGCAATCAGCCCCAGCATTTT	CASKVSGGGNQPQHF
TRBV20-1	TRBJ1-1	-	-	TGCAGTGCTAGAGAGTCAGGGGTTGAAGCTTTCTTT	CSARESGVEAFF
TRBV4-2	TRBJ2-1	TRBD2	-	TGTGCCAGCAGCCCAAGGGTCGGACTAGCGGGAGTCAATGAGCAGTTCTTC	CASSPRVGLAGVNEQFF
TRBV7-6	TRBJ2-2	-	-	TGTGCCAGCAGCTTAGTACCCGGCGGGGAGCTGTTTTTT	CASSLVPGGELFF
TRBV28	TRBJ2-3	TRBD1	few	TGTGCCAGCAGTTCGATGCTAGGACAGGACTTACGCACAGATACGCAGTATTTT	CASSSMLGQDLRTDTQYF
TRBV28	TRBJ2-3	-	few	TGTGCCAGCGGAGACCCTAGCACAGATACGCAGTATTTT	CASGDPSTDTQYF
TRBV7-9	TRBJ2-2	-	-	TGTGCCAGCAGCTTTTTCAGGGATCAAACCGGGGAGCTGTTTTTT	CASSFFRDQTGELFF
TRBV21-1	TRBJ1-1	-	few	TGTGCCAGCAGCCACCTACCTACAGGGCCGGGAAACACTGAAGCTTTCTTT	CASSHLPTGPGNTEAFF
TRBV5-1	TRBJ2-5	TRBD1	-	TGCGCCAGCAGCGGAGGTTCGACAGGGCCGGGCGAGACCCAGTACTTC	CASSGGSTGPGETQYF
TRBV7-8	TRBJ1-6	-	few	TGTGCCAGCAGCGGGGGACGTACTGCTTATTCACCCCTCCACTTT	CASSGGRTAYSPLHF
TRBV20-1	TRBJ2-7	TRBD1	-	TGCAGTGCTAAACGGACAGGGCCAGCCTACGAGCAGTACTTC	CSAKRTGPAYEQYF
TRBV7-9	TRBJ2-3	-	few	TGTGCCAGCAGCTTAGTGGAGGGGGACGGCACAGATACGCAGTATTTT	CASSLVEGDGTDTQYF
TRBV6-1	TRBJ1-4	-	-	TGTGCCAGCCGGACGGGGCCCCGACCTGAAAAACTGTTTTTT	CASRTGPRPEKLFF
TRBV14	TRBJ2-7	TRBD1	-	TGTGCCAGCAGCGGACCCGGGACAGCCCTCTTGGAGCAGTACTTC	CASSGPGTALLEQYF
TRBV13	TRBJ2-5	-	-	TGTGCCAGCAGCAACCGACTTGACGGGGAGACCCAGTACTTC	CASSNRLDGETQYF
TRBV6-2/TRBV6-3	TRBJ1-2	-	-	TGTGCCAGCAGTTACAAGACAGGTTATGGCTACACCTTC	CASSYKTGYGYTF
TRBV20-1	TRBJ2-1	-	-	TGCAGTGCTAGCCGTAGCTCCTACAATGAGCAGTTCTTC	CSASRSSYNEQFF
TRBV28	TRBJ1-5	-	many	TGTGCCAGCTCCGGCGATAGCAATCAGCCCCAGCATTTT	CASSGDSNQPQHF
TRBV6-2/TRBV6-3	TRBJ2-2	-	-	TGTGCCAGCAGTTATTTAGTATCCGGACAGAAGAACACCGGGGAGCTGTTTTTT	CASSYLVSGQKNTGELFF
TRBV21-1	TRBJ2-1	-	few	TGTGCCAGCAGCAGGAGCTCGAGGGCGGGGTTTTACAATGAGCAGTTCTTC	CASSRSSRAGFYNEQFF
TRBV6-1	TRBJ2-7	TRBD1	-	TGTGCCAGCAGTGATCCGGGACAGGGGACCTACGAGCAGTACTTC	CASSDPGQGTYEQYF
TRBV29-1	TRBJ1-2	-	few	TGCAGCGTCCTTAATTTCGGGGGGCCCAGTCCCCGCTATGGCTACACCTTC	CSVLNFGGPSPRYGYTF
TRBV11-2	TRBJ2-7	TRBD1	few	TGTGCCAGCAGCCCACTAATTGGACAGGGGGATCACGAGCAGTACTTC	CASSPLIGQGDHEQYF
TRBV28	TRBJ1-5	TRBD1	-	TGTGCCAGCAACTTCGACAGGGATCGTAATCAGCCCCAGCATTTT	CASNFDRDRNQPQHF
TRBV12-3/TRBV12-4	TRBJ2-7	TRBD2	-	TGTGCCAGCAGTACCGGGGGGAACTCCTACGAGCAGTACTTC	CASSTGGNSYEQYF
TRBV4-1	TRBJ2-2	TRBD2	-	TGCGCCAGCAGCGGACGGACTAGCGGTTTCACCGGGGAGCTGTTTTTT	CASSGRTSGFTGELFF
TRBV24-1	TRBJ2-1	-	few	TGTGCCACCAGACACTACAATGAGCAGTTCTTC	CATRHYNEQFF
TRBV7-9	TRBJ2-7	-	few	TGTGCCAGCAGCTTCGTCAGGGGAAACGCCTACGAGCAGTACTTC	CASSFVRGNAYEQYF
TRBV5-1	TRBJ2-7	TRBD1	-	TGCGCCAGCAGCTTGTATCAGGGGGCCACCTACGAGCAGTACTTC	CASSLYQGATYEQYF
TRBV20-1	TRBJ1-6	-	-	TGCAGTGCTAGGTCGGGCACGAATTCACCCCTCCACTTT	CSARSGTNSPLHF
TRBV27	TRBJ2-7	-	few	TGTGCCAGCAGCCCGTGGAGGGCGGGCCTACTCTACGAGCAGTACTTC	CASSPWRAGLLYEQYF
TRBV7-9	TRBJ2-7	TRBD1	-	TGTGCCAGCAGCCGTGGACAGGGTTGGGTCGAGCAGTACTTC	CASSRGQGWVEQYF
TRBV3-1	TRBJ2-1	TRBD2	few	TGTGCCAGCAGCCAAATGATGTCTGGGCTAGCGGGAGGATCTGAGCAGTTCTTC	CASSQMMSGLAGGSEQFF
TRBV12-3/TRBV12-4	TRBJ1-4	-	-	TGTGCCAGCAGTTTATGGGGGCCGGGAACTAATGAAAAACTGTTTTTT	CASSLWGPGTNEKLFF
TRBV20-1	TRBJ2-2	-	once	TGCAGTGCTAAACGACGGTCCACCGGGGAGCTGTTTTTT	CSAKRRSTGELFF
TRBV7-2	TRBJ2-1	-	few	TGTGCCAGCAGCTTAGATGTGGGCTCCTACAATGAGCAGTTCTTC	CASSLDVGSYNEQFF
TRBV11-2	TRBJ2-1	TRBD2	-	TGTGCCAGCAGCCCCAAGACTAGCGGGGGGGCCGAGCAGTTCTTC	CASSPKTSGGAEQFF
TRBV7-3	TRBJ2-5	TRBD1	-	TGTGCCAGCAGCCTCGGACAGGCCCCAGAGACCCAGTACTTC	CASSLGQAPETQYF
TRBV7-9	TRBJ2-5	-	-	TGTGCCAGCAGCTTAGGGATCAAAGAAGAGACCCAGTACTTC	CASSLGIKEETQYF
TRBV27	TRBJ2-2	TRBD2	many	TGTGCCAGCAGCCCTCTGCGGGGGGGCGGCGGCGGGGAGCTGTTTTTT	CASSPLRGGGGGELFF
TRBV28	TRBJ2-7	TRBD1	many	TGTGCCAGCATGGACAGGGCCTCCTACGAGCAGTACTTC	CASMDRASYEQYF
TRBV6-1	TRBJ2-6	TRBD1	-	TGTGCCAGCAGGTCCGGGACAGCAGGGGCCAACGTCCTGACTTTC	CASRSGTAGANVLTF
TRBV29-1	TRBJ2-7	-	-	TGCAGCGTTGATGAAGTCCCGGGACGGAACTACGAGCAGTACTTC	CSVDEVPGRNYEQYF
TRBV12-3/TRBV12-4	TRBJ1-5	-	few	TGTGCCAGCAGTTTAAGCAGCGTTAACAATCAGCCCCAGCATTTT	CASSLSSVNNQPQHF
TRBV27	TRBJ2-3	-	few	TGTGCCAGCAGACGGACAGACCCTAGCACAGATACGCAGTATTTT	CASRRTDPSTDTQYF
TRBV20-1	TRBJ2-7	TRBD2	-	TGCAGTGCTAGAGATCCCCGGACTAGCGTGCGTGCCGAGCAGTACTTC	CSARDPRTSVRAEQYF
TRBV4-3	TRBJ2-6	-	-	TGCGCCAGCAGCCACTCATCGTGGTTCTCTGGGGCCAACGTCCTGACTTTC	CASSHSSWFSGANVLTF
TRBV18	TRBJ1-3	-	-	TGTGCCAGCTCACCGGGGGGCGACTCTGGAAACACCATATATTTT	CASSPGGDSGNTIYF
TRBV29-1	TRBJ2-7	TRBD2	few	TGCAGCGTGGAGGGACTAGCGGGACACTCCTACGAGCAGTACTTC	CSVEGLAGHSYEQYF
TRBV28	TRBJ2-7	TRBD2	-	TGTGCCAGCAGTTCGACTAGCGGGAGGTTTCAACCCTACGAGCAGTACTTC	CASSSTSGRFQPYEQYF
TRBV5-1	TRBJ2-5	-	many	TGCGCCAGCAGCTTGTCGCTAGAGACCCAGTACTTC	CASSLSLETQYF
TRBV20-1	TRBJ2-3	-	-	TGCAGTGCGGTAGACACGGGGCGCAGCGATACGCAGTATTTT	CSAVDTGRSDTQYF
TRBV5-1	TRBJ2-1	-	-	TGCGCTAGCGAGTGGCAGGGCATATATTTCTTC	CASEWQGIYFF
TRBV24-1	TRBJ2-2	TRBD2	-	TGTGCCACCAGTGGTAGACTAGCGGGAGCCCCCGGGGAGCTGTTTTTT	CATSGRLAGAPGELFF